Below, 12 T cell receptor beta chains from the same sample are listed, as sequenced in a study of cytomegalovirus exposure and HLA in healthy donors. The study ran its PCR with 60 Vbeta and 13 Jbeta primers. Clones were read by immunoSEQ multiplex PCR, and TCRdb kept only the in-frame ones, dropping some. The sample yields some 180,000 clones, 77% seen once. The source material was PBMCs. All receptors come from a woman aged 60-75 years in good health and CMV-seropositive.

This chain connects TRBV28 to TRBJ2-1; D perhaps matches TRBD1 (6 bases). This CDR3 has 14 amino acids. Trimming left V 5 bases short and J 7 bases short, with 15 bases between. The V gene's germline CDR1 is MDHEN and CDR2 SYDVKM. CDR3 nucleotides: TGTGCCAGCAGTCCTCCCCACGGGACAAATGAGCAGTTCTTC. Protein product: CASSPPHGTNEQFF.

In this sample, this clone turned up once. The chain has TRBV6-1 and TRBJ2-4; D gene unclear. Trimming took 4 bases from V and 8 from J, leaving 18 bases between them. This CDR3 has 15 residues. Per germline, CDR1 MNHNS and CDR2 SASEGT. CDR3 amino acids: CASSAKTGFLDIQYF. CDR3 coding DNA: TGTGCCAGCAGTGCAAAGACCGGGTTTCTGGACATTCAGTACTTC.

V and J are TRBV5-1 and TRBJ2-3; TRBD2 matches at 8 bases. V lost 0 bases to trimming and J lost 4 bases; unmatched junction nucleotides: 7. The CDR3 is 16 amino acids. CDR1 is SGHRS and CDR2 is YFSETQ in the germline V gene. CDR3: CASSLGVAGLADTQYF. CDR3 nucleotides: TGCGCCAGCAGCTTGGGGGTAGCGGGATTAGCAGATACGCAGTATTTT.

This chain uses TRBV9 with TRBJ2-3; 7 bases fit TRBD2. Germline-derived CDR1 and CDR2 are SGDLS and YYNGEE. The CDR3 totals 16 residues. V lost 0 bases to trimming and J lost 7 bases; unmatched junction nucleotides: 11. CDR3 residues: CASSVGLAAPSHTQYF. CDR3 nucleotides: TGTGCCAGCAGCGTAGGTCTAGCGGCCCCCTCTCATACGCAGTATTTT. The whole variable domain, remainder taken from reference TRBV9 and TRBJ2-3, is DSGVTQTPKHLITATGQRVTLRCSPRSGDLSVYWYQQSLDQGLQFLIQYYNGEERAKGNILERFSAQQFPDLHSELNLSSLELGDSALYFCASSVGLAAPSHTQYFGPGTRLTVL.

The chain uses TRBV7-3 and TRBJ1-4; the match to TRBD1 covers 8 bases. CDR3 size: 17 residues. Germline V CDR1 and CDR2: SGHTA, FQGTGA. Trimming took 4 bases from V and 5 from J; bases not matched to a gene: 12. Here the CDR3 DNA reads TGTGCCAGCAGCTCTTCTTACCCCCGGGACAGGAATGAAAAACTGTTTTTT. Residues: CASSSSYPRDRNEKLFF. Filled out from reference TRBV7-3 and TRBJ1-4, the complete variable domain reads GAGVSQTPSNKVTEKGKYVELRCDPISGHTALYWYRQSLGQGPEFLIYFQGTGAADDSGLPNDRFFAVRPEGSVSTLKIQRTERGDSAVYLCASSSSYPRDRNEKLFFGSGTQLSVL.

The chain employs TRBV10-2 and TRBJ1-3; D gene ambiguous. The CDR3 length is 14 residues. V lost 1 base and J lost 0, with 4 bases in between. CDR1 is WSHSY, CDR2 SAAADI, per germline. DNA of the CDR3: TGCGCCAGCAGTGAGTACAGCTCTGGAAACACCATATATTTT. Translated: CASSEYSSGNTIYF.

The V and J genes are TRBV28 and TRBJ1-2; 7 bases are shared with TRBD1. Trimming removed 6 bases from V and 5 bases from J; junction bases left unmatched: 3. The germline CDR1 and CDR2 sequences are MDHEN and SYDVKM. CDR3 size: 12 residues. The CDR3 DNA sequence: TGTGCCAGCAGGGGACAGCTTTATGGCTACACCTTC. Amino acids: CASRGQLYGYTF.

In this sample, this clone turned up once. The chain carries TRBV6-4 and TRBJ2-1; D may be TRBD1 (6 bases). The germline V gene has CDR1 MRHNA and CDR2 SNTAGT. Trimming pared 4 bases from V and 7 bases from J, leaving 14 bases between. The CDR3 runs to 14 residues. The CDR3 sequence is CASSATGNSNEQFF. The CDR3 DNA reads TGTGCCAGCAGTGCCACAGGGAACTCAAATGAGCAGTTCTTC.

This clone was observed a few times. The chain employs TRBV7-2 and TRBJ1-3, with TRBD1 matching 8 bases. The CDR3 has 17 residues. Per the germline V gene, CDR1 is SGHTA and CDR2 is FQGNSA. V was clipped by 3 bases and J by 3 bases; unmatched bases: 10. DNA of the CDR3: TGTGCCAGCAGCTTCAATCCCCAGGGGGCTGTTGGAAACACCATATATTTT. Its translation: CASSFNPQGAVGNTIYF.

The J gene is TRBJ2-6, the V gene TRBV19, with TRBD2 matching over 14 bases. V was pared by 3 bases and J by 3 bases, with 4 bases of the junction left unmatched. The CDR3 has 18 amino acids. The germline V gene has CDR1 LNHDA and CDR2 SQIVND (reference sequence). As DNA, the CDR3 is TGTGCCAGTAGTATGACTAGCGGGAGGGCCCATGGGGCCAACGTCCTGACTTTC. It codes for CASSMTSGRAHGANVLTF.

V is TRBV5-1 and J is TRBJ2-3, with a weak D call TRBD1 (6 bases). The length of the CDR3 is 18 residues. Germline V gene data show CDR1 as SGHRS and CDR2 as YFSETQ. V lost 3 bases, J lost 0 bases, and 20 bases lay in between. The CDR3 nucleotides read TGCGCCAGCAGCTGGCCCTCGGGGTCAGGGGCGAGCACAGATACGCAGTATTTT. Translation gives CASSWPSGSGASTDTQYF.

V is TRBV7-8 and J is TRBJ2-7; the match to TRBD2 covers 9 bases. Germline V gives CDR1 SGHVS, CDR2 FQNEAQ. The CDR3 contains 15 residues. The V segment lost 1 base and the J segment 6 bases; nucleotides outside the gene matches: 7. In nucleotides, the CDR3 is TGTGCCAGCAGCTTAGGGGTAGCGGGAGTGGCCGAGCAGTACTTC. Residues: CASSLGVAGVAEQYF.